The TCR beta chain under discussion was sequenced for a study of OX40 agonist ivuxolimab in advanced cancers. With regard to the full study: Ivuxolimab was an agonistic, fully human IgG2 monoclonal antibody directed against OX40 (CD134), a costimulatory receptor. Intravenous ivuxolimab was administered to patients every 2 weeks at six dose levels: 0.01, 0.1, 0.3, 1.5, 3 and 10 mg/kg. Of the approximately 50 dose-escalation patients, hepatocellular carcinoma was present in around 20, melanoma in some 15, renal cell carcinoma in 9 and head and neck cancer in 9. The dose-escalation cohort was 82.7% male with a mean age of approximately 60 years, ranging from roughly 20 to 80. Patients were allowed to have had prior anti-PD-1, anti-PD-L1 or anti-CTLA-4 therapy, and more than 35% of the dose-escalation patients had been treated with checkpoint inhibitors. Three dose-escalation patients achieved partial responses, one with hepatocellular carcinoma and two with cutaneous melanoma. Peripheral TCRbeta sequencing was intended to test whether TCR sequence diversity was altered and clonal T-cell expansion was caused by ivuxolimab. The paper describes the monotherapy dose-escalation part (N ≈ 52 patients) of the phase I trial of ivuxolimab. What the work shows at the level of the full study, not this receptor alone: Low levels of normalized T-cell clonal expansion were also seen in some patients who did not respond. The antigen specificity of the clonally expanded peripheral T cells was not determined. After ivuxolimab, expanded clones were on average more numerous among CD8+ T cells than among CD4+ T cells. In the 0.1-3.0 mg/kg groups, partial responders were among the patients with the lowest normalized peripheral clonal expansion, particularly in CD8+ T cells. Clonal expansion of both CD4+ and CD8+ blood T cells was observed from baseline to week 6 at doses 0.1 to 3.0 mg/kg.

CDR1 and CDR2 are drawn from the germline V gene: SGDLS, YYNGEE. A distance of 6 bases separates the germline ends of V and J, which lose 0 bases and 6 bases respectively. The CDR3 holds 13 amino acids from the cysteine to the phenylalanine. Just CDR3 DNA is preserved here, 39 bases in frame from base 1. The trial excluded patients who had a history of autoimmune disease or who were on systemic immunosuppression. Peripheral blood for TCR sequencing was collected from all dose cohorts at baseline, on cycle 4 day 1, and on cycle 7 day 1. Samples came from an open-label, multicenter, first-in-human phase I dose-escalation trial of ivuxolimab. Adults with locally advanced or metastatic head and neck squamous cell, hepatocellular, melanoma or renal cell carcinoma were enrolled in the trial. Before TCR sequencing, CD4+ T cells and CD8+ T cells were sorted from peripheral blood as separate populations. About this clone itself: Which antigen it targets is not known. No base qualities exist here, and no much larger clone lies one base off it.

Genomic DNA was extracted from sorted cells for sequencing of the TCRbeta CDR3 region. The immunoSEQ Assay was used to sequence the TCRbeta CDR3 regions. This immuneACCESS table, as held by TCRdb, lists in-frame sequences with V and J called but not all clones. Of the missing ones, under half trace to an unresolved V gene in checked studies; the others have no known cause. The sample contains more than 25,000 clones, roughly four fifths of them found a single time. The ten largest clones add up to approximately 12% of the sample. This receptor was obtained from an adult with an advanced solid tumor such as melanoma, head and neck, liver or kidney cancer. The sequence links TRBV9 to TRBJ2-2; a tentative D call is TRBD1 (6 bases match). The sample was CD4+ or CD8+ T cells sorted from blood, taken in a trial of the OX40 agonist ivuxolimab. In nucleotide form, the sequence is TGTGCCAGCAGCGTAGAGGGGGCCGGGGAGCTGTTTTTT. It translates to CASSVEGAGELFF.